This T cell receptor beta chain emerged from a study of blood T cell repertoires in COVID-19. About the study: The United States, Italy and Spain were the sources of the acute and convalescent COVID-19 samples. The analysed material was cDNA or gDNA that came from T cells, B-cell-depleted T cells, or PBMCs.

Original methodology: Estimated nucleated cell counts came from reference gene primer amplification. The table came from immunoSEQ multiplex PCR; TCRdb's copy has only in-frame clones and leaves some out. That table furnishes V, J and clone size, whereas the DNA furnished D and trimming. Of approximately 200,000 clones listed, approximately 83% were seen once; the top ten hold around 3.3%. As to this clone: Compared with germline, one end of the junction differs, possibly owing to a read error. Other DNA sequences in the sample encode the same CDR3.

The germline CDR1 and CDR2 sequences are SGHDN and FVKESK. The CDR3 sequence is 18 residues long. V is TRBV14 and J is TRBJ2-1; TRBD2 aligns across 15 bases. The sequence derives from a man aged 60 to 69 with acute or convalescent COVID-19. Sequenced sample: peripheral blood. Here the CDR3 reads CASSPLTPGLAGGDEQFF. CDR3 sequence (DNA): TGCGCCAGCAGCCCGCTCACCCCGGGACTAGCGGGAGGAGATGAGCAGTTCTTC.